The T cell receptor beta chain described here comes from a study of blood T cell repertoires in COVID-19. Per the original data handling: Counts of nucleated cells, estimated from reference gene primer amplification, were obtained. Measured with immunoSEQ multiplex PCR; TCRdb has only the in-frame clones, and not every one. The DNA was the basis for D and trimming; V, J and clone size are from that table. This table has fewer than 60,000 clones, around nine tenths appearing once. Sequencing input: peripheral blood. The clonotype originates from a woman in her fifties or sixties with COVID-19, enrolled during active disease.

Written as DNA, the CDR3 is TGTGCCAGCTCACCATCGGGGGTTGAAGCTTTCTTT. Translation: CASSPSGVEAFF. V usage is TRBV18 and J usage is TRBJ1-1, with a weak D call TRBD1 (5 bases). Trimming pared 2 bases from V and 7 bases from J, leaving 8 bases between. The CDR3 is 12 residues long. CDR1 KGHSH and CDR2 LQKENI come from the germline V gene.